The TCR beta chain described here comes from a study of cytomegalovirus exposure and HLA in healthy donors. Overall study results and limits: As a later analysis showed, a missense DCLRE1C variant was linked to trimming of TCR beta V- and J-genes.

Worth noting for this clone: The antigen is unknown.

It was with 60 Vbeta and 13 Jbeta primers that the PCR ran. The table came from immunoSEQ multiplex PCR; TCRdb's copy has only in-frame clones and leaves some out. The sample gives about 61,000 clones, roughly nine tenths of which show up once; roughly 1.6% is in the top ten. The germline gives CDR1 SGHAT, CDR2 FQNNGV. Deletions cut 0 bases from V and 6 bases from J, with 12 bases between. CDR3 length equals 14 residues. The V and J genes are TRBV11-2 and TRBJ2-7, with D maybe TRBD2 (5 bases). The receptor's source is a man younger than 40 in good health and CMV-seropositive. Sequencing was carried out using PBMCs. The CDR3 reads CASSLERLAGEQYF. CDR3 coding DNA: TGTGCCAGCAGCTTAGAACGGCTGGCGGGCGAGCAGTACTTC.